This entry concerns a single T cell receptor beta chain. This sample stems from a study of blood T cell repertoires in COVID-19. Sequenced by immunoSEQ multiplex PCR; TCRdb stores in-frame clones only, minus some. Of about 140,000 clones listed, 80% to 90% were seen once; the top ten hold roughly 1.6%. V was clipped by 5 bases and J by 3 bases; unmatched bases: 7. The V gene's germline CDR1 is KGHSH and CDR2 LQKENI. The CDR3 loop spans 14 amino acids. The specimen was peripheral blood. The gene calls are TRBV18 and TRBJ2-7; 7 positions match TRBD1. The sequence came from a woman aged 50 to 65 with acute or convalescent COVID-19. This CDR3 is CASSTGTVRYEQYF. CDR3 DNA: TGTGCCAGCTCAACCGGGACAGTTCGCTACGAGCAGTACTTC.